This T cell receptor beta chain was documented in a study of circulating CD8 cells and anti-PD-1 response in melanoma (TCRdb year 2020). About the full investigation: Nivolumab was administered to patients intravenously at 3 mg/kg every 2 weeks. A total of around 11 melanoma patients were included in the TCR repertoire analysis, 4 of them responders and 7 non-responders. On on-treatment samples, PD-1 was detected using a biotinylated anti-human IgG4 antibody. Patients with complete or partial responses were classified as responders, and patients with stable or progressive disease (RECIST v1.1) were classified as non-responders. The melanoma cohort had about 13 patients, seven of whom got anti-PD-1 as first-line therapy, while the other six had previously had targeted therapy or immunotherapy. Broad study findings and their caveats: The authors pointed out that the cohort included both treatment-naive and previously treated patients, and that this mix could influence the results. The DNEG repertoire was the most diverse; PD-1 and DPOS showed similar, higher clonality, and TIGIT repertoires were the least diverse. Repertoires were found to be largely private between subsets, with under 8% of TRB clonotypes shared at M1, and the highest sharing was observed between DPOS and TIGIT. Because tumor material could not be accessed, tumor reactivity was instead assessed with peptide assays on expanded sorted subsets. The published TCR repertoire comparisons relied only on baseline and M1 samples from a small cohort that had few responders. Because of limited material, replicates were generally not included when the experiments were performed.

This clonotype is classified as large (0.1 to 1%). What this receptor recognizes is not known. Within one base of it there is no much larger clone, and no base qualities were kept. Data came from a NextSeq 500. The QIAseq Immune Repertoire RNA Library Kit, Human TCR Panel, was used to prepare TCR libraries from about 16 ng of total RNA. The TCR libraries were sequenced on an Illumina NextSeq using a Mid Output V2 kit and asymmetric 261x41 paired-end reads. Every TCR library was diluted down to 3 to 5 nM, then pooled, denatured and loaded at 0.85 to 1 pM. In the original analysis: The QIAGEN GeneGlobe Data Analysis Center was used to process TCR FASTQ files, and downstream analysis was done in R 3.5.2. To get clonality, Shannon entropy was normalized by the log of the number of unique productive sequences and the result was subtracted from one. TRA or TRB clonotypes differing in abundance between baseline and M1 were identified within each subset by Fisher exact tests at 5% FDR. Clonotypes with differential abundance were classified as emerging, expanding, contracting or non-expanding/contracting. Morisita's overlap index was used to measure repertoire overlap between patients. TCRdb reran the public reads through fastp at Q25 and MiXCR, keeping productive beta chains. Entries that share a CDR3 protein sequence are merged under the most common genes and DNA. For this entry, the V and J calls and clone size follow TCRdb and not the study's own pipeline. This sample holds about 540 distinct CDR3 sequences; approximately 8.2% were observed only once. Together, the top ten hold over 40% of the sample.

Using a BD FACSAria II cell sorter, four subsets defined by PD-1 and/or TIGIT were sorted from live CD3+CD8+TCRalphabeta+ cells. Circulating CD8 T cells were sorted into four subsets by PD-1 and TIGIT expression to characterize their relevance to anti-PD-1 therapy response. For each sorted CD8 T-cell subset, both the TCR alpha and TCR beta chains were sequenced. Peripheral blood was drawn before the first anti-PD-1 injection and after two and four injections. Ficoll gradient centrifugation was used to isolate PBMCs immediately. Until use, PBMCs were stored frozen in liquid nitrogen in RPMI containing approximately 20% FCS and 10% DMSO. After thawing, PBMCs were stained with a viability dye and with antibodies against CD3, CD8alpha, TCRalphabeta, PD-1 and TIGIT. Total RNA was extracted with the RNeasy Kit, and every sample reached a RIN above 7. Its CDR3 holds 14 amino acids, cysteine through phenylalanine. Only the CDR3 region is kept as DNA, spanning 42 bases read in frame from base 1. As encoded in the germline V gene, CDR1 is MDHEN while CDR2 is SYDVKM. Trimming takes 8 bases from V and 3 bases from J, and the germline ends sit 13 bases apart.

This clonotype was obtained from a human donor with melanoma. The starting material was CD8+ T cells from PBMCs, obtained at baseline or after one month of anti-PD-1 therapy (not recorded which). The rearranged segments are TRBV28 and TRBJ1-4, with no reliable assignment of the D segment. The nucleotide sequence is given as TGTGCCAGCGGGTCGTCAGGTTCTAATGAAAAACTGTTTTTT. Translated, it reads CASGSSGSNEKLFF.